What follows describes a single T cell receptor (beta chain). The V end was cut by 3 bases, the J end by 2 bases, with 10 bases between. Germline V gene lookup returns CDR1 DFQATT and CDR2 SNEGSKA (reference sequence). This CDR3 contains 13 residues. The data were taken from a study of control samples from healthy donors and cancer patients. This table comes from immunoSEQ multiplex PCR, and its TCRdb copy is limited to in-frame clones, with some not included. The table lists 150,000 to 200,000 clones, 88% of them singletons, with roughly 5% in the top ten. The chain combines TRBV20-1 with TRBJ1-2; D unclear. Sequencing was done on a sample of blood. The TCR originated in a woman aged 30 to 39 in good health. The DNA for the CDR3 is TGCAGTGCTAGTTCCCAGCTAAACTATGGCTACACCTTC. It codes for CSASSQLNYGYTF.